These 14 T cell receptor beta chains were sequenced from one sample in a study of blood T cells in healthy people across ages. The authors ran a second PCR of about 6 to 11 cycles using a sample-barcoded 5' primer and a J-beta primer mix. One entry per CDR3 protein results from TCRdb running MiXCR on the 5' RACE reads. The repertoire holds under 1 million distinct CDR3 sequences, with 40% to 50% as singletons. Sample: blood. Every receptor here comes from a man between 60 and 70 years old in good health.

The V and J genes are TRBV27 and TRBJ2-7; 10 nucleotides align to TRBD2. The CDR3 runs to 14 residues. V shed 6 bases and J 7 bases; nucleotides not matched to a gene: 9. Germline V gives CDR1 MNHEY, CDR2 SMNVEV (reference sequence). CDR3 DNA: TGTGCCAGCAGGGCCCAGCGGGGGGGCCATGAGCAGTACTTC. Translating it yields CASRAQRGGHEQYF.

In this sample, this clonotype turned up a few times. The chain couples TRBV5-1 to TRBJ2-3; a weak D match, TRBD2 (7 bases). Germline V gene lookup returns CDR1 SGHRS and CDR2 YFSETQ. Trimming removed 3 bases from V and 5 bases from J, with 22 bases in between. CDR3 length: 17 residues. The CDR3 protein is CASSYDLTGGKGDTQYF. CDR3 DNA: TGCGCCAGCAGCTATGACTTGACGGGGGGCAAGGGAGATACGCAGTATTTT.

This clonotype came up a few times. The chain uses TRBV7-2 and TRBJ2-1; 7 bases agree with TRBD2. Germline loops: CDR1 SGHTA, CDR2 FQGNSA. The CDR3 sequence is 18 residues long. The ends lost 4 bases at V and 6 bases at J; junction bases unmatched: 18. CDR3 in amino acids: CASSSGGLWTTKLNEQFF. In nucleotides, the CDR3 is TGTGCCAGCAGCTCGGGAGGACTCTGGACGACCAAGCTCAATGAGCAGTTCTTC.

This clonotype was counted ten times or more. V is TRBV7-2 and J is TRBJ2-1; weak D call: TRBD2 (5 bases). Trimming left V 3 bases short and J 4 bases short, with 16 bases between. The CDR3 sequence is 16 residues long. Germline-derived CDR1 and CDR2 are SGHTA and FQGNSA. CDR3 region: CASSFHGPGIYNEQFF. Written as DNA, the CDR3 is TGTGCCAGCAGCTTTCACGGCCCGGGGATATACAATGAGCAGTTCTTC.

This clonotype has only a few counts. The J gene is TRBJ1-4, the V gene TRBV20-1; D is perhaps TRBD1 (6 bases). Germline V gene data show CDR1 as DFQATT and CDR2 as SNEGSKA (reference sequence). The CDR3 is 16 residues long. The V end lost 0 bases, the J end lost 12 bases, and 23 bases lay between the germline ends. CDR3 DNA sequence: TGCAGTGCTAGAGATTCCGGGACACGGGCCTTGGGTGAACTGTTTTTT. Protein: CSARDSGTRALGELFF.

The V gene is TRBV6-4, the J gene TRBJ1-2, with D possibly being TRBD1 (5 bases). Trimming removed 2 bases at V and 4 bases at J, with 11 bases between. CDR3 length: 14 amino acids. Germline V lookup: CDR1 MRHNA, CDR2 SNTAGT. The CDR3 nucleotides are TGTGCCAGCAGTGACGAGGGGAGGAGCTATGGCTACACCTTC. Its translation is CASSDEGRSYGYTF.

The rearrangement links TRBV6-2 or TRBV6-3 to TRBJ2-5, with 7 bases that match TRBD1. The germline V gene encodes CDR1 MNHEY and CDR2 SVGEGT. CDR3 size: 15 residues. J gave up 3 bases and V 3 bases, and 7 bases lay outside the gene matches. This CDR3 reads CASSYPTGVEETQYF. The CDR3 DNA is TGTGCCAGCAGTTATCCAACAGGGGTTGAAGAGACCCAGTACTTC.

The genes are TRBV20-1 and TRBJ2-3, with 12 bases identical to TRBD2. The CDR3 has 15 residues. The trim removed 5 bases at V and 2 bases at J, leaving 5 bases unmatched. CDR1 is DFQATT and CDR2 is SNEGSKA in the germline V gene (reference sequence). Here the CDR3 DNA reads TGCAGTGCTCCACTAGCGGGGGGATTCACAGATACGCAGTATTTT. This translates into CSAPLAGGFTDTQYF.

Many counts were recorded for this clonotype. The chain employs TRBV7-6 and TRBJ2-7, with TRBD1 as a possible D gene (5 bases). This CDR3 region has 15 residues. The V gene lost 1 base and the J gene lost 2 bases, with 12 bases spanning the gap. In germline, CDR1 is SGHVS, CDR2 FNYEAQ. The CDR3 spells CASSLEFQGTYEQYF. CDR3 nucleotide sequence: TGTGCCAGCAGCTTAGAATTCCAGGGAACCTACGAGCAGTACTTC.

This sequence joins TRBV7-2 and TRBJ2-7; TRBD1 matches 11 bases. V lost 2 bases to trimming and J lost 2 bases; unmatched junction nucleotides: 2. The CDR3 is 15 residues long. Per the germline V gene, CDR1 is SGHTA and CDR2 is FQGNSA. CDR3 amino acids: CASSLWDRGAYEQYF. The CDR3 DNA is TGTGCCAGCAGCTTATGGGACAGGGGGGCCTACGAGCAGTACTTC.

The chain uses TRBV6-5 and TRBJ2-5, with a possible D match to TRBD1 (6 bases). Trimming removed 0 bases from V and 5 bases from J, with 16 bases in between. The CDR3 consists of 16 residues. CDR1 and CDR2 (germline): MNHEY, SVGAGI. The CDR3 coding sequence is TGTGCCAGCAGTTACTCGGGGACAAACCGTTTGGAGACCCAGTACTTC. This codes for CASSYSGTNRLETQYF.

The table lists this clonotype with a few counts. This sequence joins TRBV7-2 and TRBJ2-3; D might be TRBD1 (6 bases). CDR1 and CDR2 (germline): SGHTA, FQGNSA. V lost 5 bases and J 2 bases, leaving 14 bases between the germline ends. This CDR3 has 15 residues. CDR3 region: CASSPLGGVTDTQYF. In DNA, the CDR3 is TGTGCCAGCAGCCCGTTAGGGGGAGTCACAGATACGCAGTATTTT.

Ten or more counts support this clonotype. The chain is built from TRBV28 and TRBJ2-7; D may be TRBD1 (5 bases). The V and J ends lost 1 base and 0 bases respectively, with 13 bases between them. This CDR3 region has 16 residues. CDR1 and CDR2 from the germline V gene are MDHEN and SYDVKM. CDR3 loop: CASSLSRQMSSYEQYF. CDR3 DNA sequence: TGTGCCAGCAGTTTATCCCGACAGATGAGCTCCTACGAGCAGTACTTC.

The chain combines TRBV20-1 with TRBJ1-1; D unresolved. Germline values: CDR1 DFQATT, CDR2 SNEGSKA (reference sequence). Between the trimmed V and J ends, which lost 5 bases and 0 bases, there was a span of 19 bases. The CDR3 is 16 residues long. The CDR3 DNA follows: TGCAGTGCTTCCCACCCGGGAAGTCACATGAACACTGAAGCTTTCTTT. Encoded protein: CSASHPGSHMNTEAFF.